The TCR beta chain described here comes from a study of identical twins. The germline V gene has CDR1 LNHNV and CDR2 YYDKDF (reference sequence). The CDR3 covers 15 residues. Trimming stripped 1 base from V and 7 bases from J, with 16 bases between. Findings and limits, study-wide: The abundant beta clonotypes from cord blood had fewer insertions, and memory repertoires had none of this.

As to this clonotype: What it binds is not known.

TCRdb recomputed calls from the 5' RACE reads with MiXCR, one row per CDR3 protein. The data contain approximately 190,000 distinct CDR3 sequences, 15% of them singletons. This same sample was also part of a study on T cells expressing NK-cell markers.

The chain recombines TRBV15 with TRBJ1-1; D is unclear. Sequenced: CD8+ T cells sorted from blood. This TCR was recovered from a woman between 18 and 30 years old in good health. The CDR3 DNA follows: TGTGCCACCAGCAGAGGATATGGCAACGAGCTTGAAGCTTTCTTT. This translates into CATSRGYGNELEAFF.